One sample yielded the 8 T cell receptor beta chains listed below, sequenced in a study of blood T cells in healthy people across ages. The use of a sample-barcoded 5' primer and a J-beta primer mix characterized a second PCR of roughly 6 to 11 cycles. TCRdb analysed the 5' RACE reads with MiXCR anew, one entry per CDR3 protein. The table has about 1.5 million distinct CDR3 sequences, about 42% seen once. Sequences were obtained from blood. All receptors come from a woman aged 18-29 years in good health.

The sample holds a few counts of this clonotype. This chain uses TRBV6-1 with TRBJ1-6, with TRBD1 as a possible D gene (6 bases). The germline gives CDR1 MNHNS, CDR2 SASEGT. V was trimmed by 2 bases and J by 10 bases, leaving 18 bases between them. The CDR3 length is 16 residues. The CDR3 sequence: CASSEWRQGIRSPLHF. In DNA form, the CDR3 reads TGTGCCAGCAGTGAATGGCGGCAGGGGATAAGGTCACCCCTCCACTTT.

This chain uses TRBV4-1 with TRBJ1-1; D might be TRBD1 (6 bases). The germline CDR1 and CDR2 sequences are MGHRA and YSYEKL. The CDR3 is made up of 14 amino acids. With 6 bases removed from V and 4 bases from J, the gap between germline ends came to 15 bases. The DNA for the CDR3 is TGCGCCAGCAGACACACCACAGGGCTCACTGAAGCTTTCTTT. Its translation is CASRHTTGLTEAFF.

A word on this clonotype: One end of the junction varies from germline; a read error may be responsible. The chain employs TRBV28 and TRBJ2-3; maybe TRBD1 (6 bases). Germline CDR1 MDHEN, CDR2 SYDVKM. The CDR3 totals 14 residues. CDR3 amino acids: CTSSYEGESDTQYF. CDR3 nucleotide sequence: TGTACCAGCAGTTACGAGGGGGAGTCAGATACGCAGTATTTT.

This clonotype appeared once. The rearrangement links TRBV7-2 to TRBJ1-3; no clear D. There are 14 residues in the CDR3. V lost 3 bases and J 0 bases, leaving 6 bases between the germline ends. The germline V gene encodes CDR1 SGHTA and CDR2 FQGNSA. In DNA, the CDR3 is TGTGCCAGCAGCTTTACAGCCTCTGGAAACACCATATATTTT. This codes for CASSFTASGNTIYF.

This clonotype was observed a handful of times. The chain recombines TRBV20-1 with TRBJ2-7, with TRBD2 identical over 15 bases. Per the germline V gene, CDR1 is DFQATT and CDR2 is SNEGSKA (reference sequence). Trimming removed 5 bases from V and 7 bases from J; junction bases left unmatched: 6. The CDR3 consists of 14 residues. CDR3 protein: CSAWTSGGASEQYF. Written as DNA, the CDR3 is TGCAGTGCTTGGACTAGCGGGGGGGCCAGTGAGCAGTACTTC.

This clonotype was observed once. A much larger clone differs by one base, so this may be a read error. J is TRBJ1-1 and V is TRBV6-5; D call uncertain. There are 14 residues in the CDR3. Germline-derived CDR1 and CDR2 are MNHEY and SVGAGI. The CDR3 loop reads CACSYSGGRTEAFF. CDR3 nucleotides: TGTGCCTGCAGTTACTCCGGTGGTCGCACTGAAGCTTTCTTT.

Only a few counts were recorded for this clonotype. Written as DNA, the CDR3 is TGTGCCAGCAGTGAAGCTGGGGGGGTGGCCAAAAACATTCAGTACTTC. Its translation: CASSEAGGVAKNIQYF. This rearrangement joins TRBV2 to TRBJ2-4, with TRBD2 identical over 7 bases. CDR3 size: 16 residues. Per germline, CDR1 SNHLY and CDR2 FYNNEI. The junction had 3 bases not matched to a gene; V was cut back by 0 bases and J by 1 base.

This clonotype was picked up a small number of times. The chain couples TRBV3-1 to TRBJ2-3, with TRBD2 matching 12 bases. The length of the CDR3 is 15 residues. The trim removed 3 bases at V and 7 bases at J, leaving 5 bases unmatched. Germline CDR1 and CDR2: LGHDT and YNNKEL (reference sequence). The CDR3 DNA is TGTGCCAGCAGCCACCCGACTAGCGGGGGTAATACGCAGTATTTT. This encodes CASSHPTSGGNTQYF.